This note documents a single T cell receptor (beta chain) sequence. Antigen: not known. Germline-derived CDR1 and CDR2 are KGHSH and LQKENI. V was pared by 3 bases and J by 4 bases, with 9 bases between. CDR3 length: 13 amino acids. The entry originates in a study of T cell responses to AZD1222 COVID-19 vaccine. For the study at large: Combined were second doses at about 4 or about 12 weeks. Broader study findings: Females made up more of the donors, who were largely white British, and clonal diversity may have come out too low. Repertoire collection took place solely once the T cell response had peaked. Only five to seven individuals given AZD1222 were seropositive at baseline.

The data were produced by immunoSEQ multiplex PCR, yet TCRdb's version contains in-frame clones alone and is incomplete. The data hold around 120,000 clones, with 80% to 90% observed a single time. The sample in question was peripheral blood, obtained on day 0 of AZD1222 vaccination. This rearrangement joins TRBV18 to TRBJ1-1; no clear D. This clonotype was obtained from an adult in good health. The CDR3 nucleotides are TGTGCCAGCTCACCGGATACAATCACTGAAGCTTTCTTT. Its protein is CASSPDTITEAFF. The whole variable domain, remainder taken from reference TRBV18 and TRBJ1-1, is NAGVMQNPRHLVRRRGQEARLRCSPMKGHSHVYWYRQLPEEGLKFMVYLQKENIIDESGMPKERFSAEFPKEGPSILRIQQVVRGDSAAYFCASSPDTITEAFFGQGTRLTVV.